The 11 T cell receptor beta chains reported below all come from one sample, sequenced in a study of T cells in Graves' hyperthyroidism and ophthalmopathy. From RNA transcripts, TCR beta CDR3 regions were amplified. The TCR CDR3 first-round RT-PCR relied on the HTBI primer set. TCRdb reprocessed the multiplex PCR reads with MiXCR, giving one entry per CDR3 protein. Seen here are around 760,000 distinct CDR3 sequences, approximately 36% observed once, and the top ten hold 31%. Specimen: blood. These receptors originate from a woman in her 40s with Graves' hyperthyroidism.

This clonotype showed up just a few times. The rearrangement links TRBV20-1 to TRBJ1-1, with D tentatively TRBD1 (6 bases). CDR1 is DFQATT, CDR2 SNEGSKA, per germline (reference sequence). The CDR3 is 13 amino acids. V was shortened by 2 bases and J by 5 bases, with 12 bases between the two germline ends. For the CDR3, the DNA is TGCAGTGCTAGAAGACAGGCCGCGACTGAAGCTTTCTTT. It yields the protein CSARRQAATEAFF.

This clonotype has more than one count but fewer than ten. The V call is TRBV20-1, the J call TRBJ2-7; weak D call: TRBD1 (6 bases). V was clipped by 5 bases and J by 3 bases, with 17 bases between them. Germline assignment: CDR1 DFQATT and CDR2 SNEGSKA (reference sequence). The CDR3 extends over 14 amino acids. The CDR3 sequence: CSAETGFTCYEQYF. The CDR3, as DNA: TGCAGTGCTGAAACAGGGTTTACTTGCTACGAGCAGTACTTC.

About this clonotype itself: A much larger clonotype is one base distant, so this may be a read error. Since no conserved phenylalanine or tryptophan closes the CDR3, a read error is the likely cause. The rearrangement uses TRBV5-4 and TRBJ1-2; D is ambiguous. V shed 4 bases and J shed 5 bases, with 9 bases lying between them. This CDR3 has 12 amino acids. Germline V gene sequence: CDR1 SGHNT, CDR2 YYREEE (reference sequence). The CDR3 loop reads CASSNHPYGYTL. The DNA for the CDR3 is TGTGCCAGCAGCAATCATCCATATGGCTACACCCTC.

The rearrangement links TRBV6-5 to TRBJ1-4, with 10 positions matching TRBD1. With V trimmed by 5 bases and J by 10 bases, 13 bases remained unmatched. Germline CDR1 MNHEY, CDR2 SVGAGI. CDR3 size: 16 residues. CDR3 bases: TGTGCCAGCAGTGCCTTCTCCGGGACAGGGGAGGTAAAACTGTTTTTT. Translation: CASSAFSGTGEVKLFF.

The V and J genes are TRBV13 and TRBJ1-1; D not resolved. V was shortened by 6 bases and J by 4 bases, with 15 bases between the two germline ends. The CDR3 has 14 residues. Germline V gene data show CDR1 as PRHDT and CDR2 as FYEKMQ (reference sequence). The CDR3 protein is CASSYSLQATEAFF. CDR3 DNA: TGTGCCAGCAGTTACTCGTTGCAGGCCACTGAAGCTTTCTTT.

This chain joins TRBV7-9 and TRBJ2-5; the D call may be TRBD1 or TRBD2 (5 bases each). The V gene's germline CDR1 is SEHNR and CDR2 FQNEAQ (reference sequence). The CDR3 has 14 residues. The V and J ends lost 2 bases and 2 bases respectively, with 9 bases between them. The CDR3 loop reads CASSLRGRQETQYF. CDR3 DNA: TGTGCCAGCAGCTTAAGGGGACGACAAGAGACCCAGTACTTC. Full variable domain (missing parts from reference TRBV7-9 and TRBJ2-5): DTGVSQNPRHKITKRGQNVTFRCDPISEHNRLYWYRQTLGQGPEFLTYFQNEAQLEKSRLLSDRFSAERPKGSFSTLEIQRTEQGDSAMYLCASSLRGRQETQYFGPGTRLLVL.

In its sample, this clonotype was seen many times. The gene calls are TRBV7-8 and TRBJ2-5; D call uncertain. The germline V gene encodes CDR1 SGHVS and CDR2 FQNEAQ. This CDR3 contains 13 residues. Trimming took 3 bases from V and 0 from J, leaving 5 bases between them. As DNA, the CDR3 is TGTGCCAGCAGCTTGGGGAACCAAGAGACCCAGTACTTC. This gives the protein CASSLGNQETQYF.

This chain links TRBV20-1 with TRBJ2-1; TRBD2 might be the D (7 bases). Germline CDR1 is DFQATT and CDR2 is SNEGSKA (reference sequence). V was shortened by 0 bases and J by 8 bases, with 23 bases between the two germline ends. The length of the CDR3 is 17 residues. The CDR3 reads CSARDYEGGSSLHEQFF. The CDR3 DNA sequence: TGCAGTGCTAGAGATTATGAGGGGGGGAGTAGTCTCCATGAGCAGTTCTTC.

This clonotype has ten or more counts. An end of the junction differs from the germline gene, which may be a read error. The J gene is TRBJ2-7, the V gene TRBV6-5, with D possibly matching TRBD1 (5 bases). Looked up from germline, CDR1 is MNHEY and CDR2 is SVGAGI. The CDR3 contains 13 residues. CDR3 nucleotides: TGTGCCAGCAGTGGAACAGGTTTCTACGAACAGTACTTC. This sequence encodes CASSGTGFYEQYF.

V and J are TRBV29-1 and TRBJ2-7, with a possible D match to TRBD2 (5 bases). The DNA matches TRBJ2-1 better at its end, which makes the J call doubtful. CDR3 length: 13 residues. Germline CDR1 reads SQVTM; CDR2 reads ANQGSEA. CDR3 coding DNA: TGCAGCGTCGGCCAATTACTAGGGAAGGAGCAGTTCTTC. Its protein is CSVGQLLGKEQFF.

Notes on this clonotype: This CDR3 is missing its conserved last phenylalanine or tryptophan, likely due to a read error. The chain carries TRBV19 and TRBJ2-7; D call uncertain. The CDR3 totals 14 residues. V lost 5 bases and J lost 1, with 12 bases in between. CDR1 is LNHDA and CDR2 is SQIVND in the germline V gene (reference sequence). CDR3 nucleotides: TGTGCCAGTAGTCCCAAGCGAGTATCCTACGAGCAGTACCTC. Its protein product is CASSPKRVSYEQYL.